These 12 T cell receptor beta chains were sequenced from one sample in a study of blood T cell repertoires in COVID-19. Clones were sequenced by immunoSEQ multiplex PCR, and TCRdb holds only the in-frame ones, with some missing. Of 200,000 to 250,000 clones in the sample, less than 90% are singletons; the top ten hold about 4.6%. Sequencing input: PBMCs or T cells enriched from blood (not recorded which). These receptors were taken from a woman in her thirties who had been exposed to COVID-19.

The rearrangement joins TRBV7-9 to TRBJ1-1, with TRBD1 matching 7 bases. The CDR3 length is 13 residues. From germline, CDR1 is SEHNR and CDR2 FQNEAQ (reference sequence). Trimming took 5 bases from V and 4 from J; bases not matched to a gene: 4. Here the CDR3 DNA reads TGTGCCAGCAGCCGACAGGGTGTCACTGAAGCTTTCTTT. It codes for CASSRQGVTEAFF.

The rearrangement links TRBV7-7 to TRBJ1-2, with 7 bases aligning to TRBD1. The junction had 7 bases not matched to a gene; V was cut back by 5 bases and J by 4 bases. Per germline, CDR1 SSHAT and CDR2 FNYEAQ (reference sequence). This CDR3 has 14 amino acids. In DNA form, the CDR3 reads TGTGCCAGCAGCCTTAGGGACAGAGTCTATGGCTACACCTTC. Its translation: CASSLRDRVYGYTF.

The chain combines TRBV30 with TRBJ2-7; 10 bases are shared with TRBD2. This CDR3 has 15 residues. Trimming removed 0 bases from V and 5 bases from J; junction bases left unmatched: 7. The V gene's germline CDR1 is GTSNPN and CDR2 SVGIG (reference sequence). Here the CDR3 reads CAWSVPYGLADEQYF. CDR3 DNA sequence: TGTGCCTGGAGTGTACCCTATGGACTAGCGGACGAGCAGTACTTC.

The chain recombines TRBV28 with TRBJ1-5, with D perhaps TRBD1 (5 bases). CDR3 length: 15 residues. Trimming shortened V by 7 bases and J by 0 bases, and 13 bases separated the two germline ends. The V gene's germline CDR1 is MDHEN and CDR2 SYDVKM. CDR3 sequence (DNA): TGTGCCAGCAAATCCGGGACTCTTAGCAATCAGCCCCAGCATTTT. This sequence encodes CASKSGTLSNQPQHF. The variable domain in full, completed from reference TRBV28 and TRBJ1-5, reads DVKVTQSSRYLVKRTGEKVFLECVQDMDHENMFWYRQDPGLGLRLIYFSYDVKMKEKGDIPEGYSVSREKKERFSLILESASTNQTSMYLCASKSGTLSNQPQHFGDGTRLSIL.

V gene TRBV7-8 combines with J gene TRBJ1-1; a weak D match, TRBD1 (5 bases). Germline CDR1 SGHVS, CDR2 FQNEAQ. V was cut by 0 bases and J by 1 base, with 9 bases left in between. The CDR3 totals 15 residues. The CDR3 spells CASSLAEGPNTEAFF. DNA for the CDR3: TGTGCCAGCAGCTTAGCGGAGGGGCCGAACACTGAAGCTTTCTTT.

The chain combines TRBV3-1 (or the pseudogene TRBV3-2) with TRBJ1-1, with 10 bases fitting TRBD1. J was trimmed by 6 bases and V by 6 bases; bases with no gene match: 7. Germline CDR1 is LGHDT and CDR2 is YNNKEL (reference sequence). The CDR3 is made up of 14 amino acids. Here the CDR3 reads CASRRTGGRAEAFF. The CDR3 DNA reads as TGTGCCAGCAGGCGGACAGGGGGAAGGGCTGAAGCTTTCTTT.

This clone occurred a few times. The rearrangement links TRBV2 to TRBJ2-4; 14 bases are a match to TRBD2. The CDR3 sequence is 19 residues long. V shed 5 bases and J 1 base; nucleotides not matched to a gene: 10. Germline V lookup: CDR1 SNHLY, CDR2 FYNNEI. CDR3 nucleotide sequence: TGTGCCAGCAGTTCCACCGGGACTAGCGGGGGTCCGGCCAAAAACATTCAGTACTTC. It encodes CASSSTGTSGGPAKNIQYF. Supplemented by reference TRBV2 and TRBJ2-4, the full variable domain reads EPEVTQTPSHQVTQMGQEVILRCVPISNHLYFYWYRQILGQKVEFLVSFYNNEISEKSEIFDDQFSVERPDGSNFTLKIRSTKLEDSAMYFCASSSTGTSGGPAKNIQYFGAGTRLSVL.

The V and J genes are TRBV19 and TRBJ2-4; 9 nucleotides line up with TRBD2. The length of the CDR3 is 15 residues. J lost 7 bases, V lost 1 base, and 5 bases had no gene match. The germline CDR1 and CDR2 sequences are LNHDA and SQIVND (reference sequence). CDR3 in DNA: TGTGCCAGTAGTATAGTGAGCGGGGGGAGGAACATTCAGTACTTC. This gives the protein CASSIVSGGRNIQYF.

This chain joins TRBV7-9 and TRBJ2-2; the match to TRBD1 covers 7 bases. There are 14 residues in the CDR3. Germline-derived CDR1 and CDR2 are SEHNR and FQNEAQ (reference sequence). Trimming cost V 5 bases and J 1 base; bases outside gene matches: 1. CDR3 loop: CASSRTGNTGELFF. The CDR3 DNA reads as TGTGCCAGCAGCCGGACAGGGAACACCGGGGAGCTGTTTTTT.

This chain connects TRBV3-1 (or the pseudogene TRBV3-2) to TRBJ1-4, with D perhaps matching TRBD1 (6 bases). Germline V gene lookup returns CDR1 LGHDT and CDR2 YNNKEL (reference sequence). The CDR3 length is 17 residues. Trimming pared 0 bases from V and 8 bases from J, leaving 19 bases between. The DNA for the CDR3 is TGTGCCAGCAGCCAAGAGGCGGCCTTGAGGGGGAACGAAAAACTGTTTTTT. This encodes CASSQEAALRGNEKLFF.

The rearrangement uses TRBV30 and TRBJ1-2, with D tentatively TRBD1 (6 bases). The CDR3 extends over 17 amino acids. The V and J ends lost 3 bases and 8 bases respectively, with 28 bases between them. The germline V gene encodes CDR1 GTSNPN and CDR2 SVGIG (reference sequence). The CDR3 sequence is CAWSAWGPYRGEGGYTF. The CDR3 DNA reads as TGTGCCTGGAGCGCGTGGGGGCCCTACCGCGGTGAAGGGGGCTACACCTTC.

This clone was seen a single time. The genes are TRBV10-3 and TRBJ1-2; D uncertain. Per germline, CDR1 ENHRY and CDR2 SYGVKD. V gave up 0 bases and J gave up 6 bases, with 14 bases separating them. The CDR3 runs to 15 residues. In nucleotides, the CDR3 is TGTGCCATCAGTGAGTCTGAAGCCGCCGGGGATGGCTACACCTTC. It encodes CAISESEAAGDGYTF.